The 26 T cell receptor beta chains below were found in one sample sequenced in a study of PD-1 blockade in classical Hodgkin lymphoma. Every single patient, without exception, relapsed after autologous stem cell transplantation, and brentuximab vedotin exposure varied. Repertoires were generated with immunoSEQ multiplex PCR, while TCRdb's copy carries only in-frame clones and drops some. This repertoire shows about 29,000 clones, 60% to 80% found once; its top ten account for 3.5% to 4%. This specimen consisted of peripheral blood mononuclear cells (PBMCs), obtained before the second cycle of nivolumab. The receptors come from a human donor with classical Hodgkin lymphoma.

This chain uses TRBV10-3 with TRBJ2-1; perhaps TRBD2 as D (6 bases). The germline gives CDR1 ENHRY, CDR2 SYGVKD. The CDR3 is 12 residues long. The germline V and J ends were trimmed by 7 bases and 8 bases, with 12 bases remaining between them. Here the CDR3 reads CAIKSSVDEQFF. The CDR3 DNA sequence: TGTGCCATCAAGTCTAGCGTAGATGAGCAGTTCTTC.

V is TRBV11-2 and J is TRBJ1-5; D is unclear. This CDR3 is built from 13 residues. With 5 bases removed from V and 5 bases from J, the gap between germline ends came to 10 bases. Germline V CDR1 and CDR2: SGHAT, FQNNGV. CDR3 region: CASSPAPDQPQHF. In DNA, the CDR3 is TGTGCCAGCAGCCCTGCACCCGATCAGCCCCAGCATTTT. The variable domain in full, with the rest retrieved from reference TRBV11-2 and TRBJ1-5, is EAGVAQSPRYKIIEKRQSVAFWCNPISGHATLYWYQQILGQGPKLLIQFQNNGVVDDSQLPKDRFSAERLKGVDSTLKIQPAKLEDSAVYLCASSPAPDQPQHFGDGTRLSIL.

The rearrangement joins TRBV18 to TRBJ2-7; 8 bases align to TRBD2. The CDR3 totals 15 residues. The germline gives CDR1 KGHSH, CDR2 LQKENI. Unmatched junction bases numbered 9, after V lost 3 bases and J lost 5 bases. CDR3 coding DNA: TGTGCCAGCTCACCCCCAGCGGGAGAAGTGGACGAGCAGTACTTC. Amino acids: CASSPPAGEVDEQYF.

V and J are TRBV6-6 and TRBJ2-2; weak D call: TRBD1 (5 bases). The CDR3 sequence is 14 residues long. Trimming stripped 0 bases from V and 3 bases from J, with 5 bases between. Germline values: CDR1 MNHNY, CDR2 SVGAGI (reference sequence). CDR3 sequence: CASSYSGDTGELFF. For the CDR3, the DNA is TGTGCCAGCAGTTACTCAGGGGACACCGGGGAGCTGTTTTTT.

The chain recombines TRBV5-1 with TRBJ1-6, with TRBD1 matching 7 bases. The germline gives CDR1 SGHRS, CDR2 YFSETQ. This CDR3 is 16 amino acids long. The V and J ends lost 3 bases and 7 bases, in that order; junction bases with no gene match: 10. CDR3 sequence: CASSSGGQTSNSPLHF. CDR3 nucleotides: TGCGCCAGCAGCTCGGGGGGACAGACGAGCAATTCACCCCTCCACTTT.

This clone was seen a few times. This sequence joins TRBV6-6 and TRBJ1-5; no definite D call. This CDR3 has 14 residues. Germline V CDR1 and CDR2: MNHNY, SVGAGI (reference sequence). Trimming cost V 2 bases and J 1 base, with 6 bases left between them. CDR3 nucleotide sequence: TGTGCCAGCAGTTACGTGAGGAGCAATCAGCCCCAGCATTTT. Protein sequence: CASSYVRSNQPQHF.

V gene TRBV7-9 combines with J gene TRBJ1-2, with 8 bases lining up with TRBD1. Germline V gives CDR1 SEHNR, CDR2 FQNEAQ (reference sequence). The CDR3 has 15 amino acids. The V segment lost 3 bases and the J segment 4 bases; nucleotides outside the gene matches: 7. This chain's CDR3 is CASSLAGGSSYGYTF. The CDR3, as DNA: TGTGCCAGCAGCTTGGCAGGGGGCTCGAGCTATGGCTACACCTTC.

In this sample, this clone turned up a few times. The chain links TRBV25-1 to TRBJ2-7; TRBD1 is a possible D gene (5 bases). Looked up from germline, CDR1 is MGHDK and CDR2 is SYGVNS. Trimming left V 7 bases short and J 3 bases short, with 13 bases between. The CDR3 loop spans 13 amino acids. The CDR3 here is CASTPGPRYEQYF. The CDR3 coding sequence is TGTGCCAGCACCCCAGGGCCTCGCTACGAGCAGTACTTC.

By share, this clone ranks as medium-sized. The rearrangement links TRBV18 to TRBJ1-6, with 7 bases identical to TRBD1. The CDR3 extends over 14 amino acids. Germline loops: CDR1 KGHSH, CDR2 LQKENI. Germline trimming cut 6 bases from V and 8 bases from J; bases unmatched to any gene: 7. The CDR3 spells CASSPGTAYSPLHF. In DNA form, the CDR3 reads TGTGCCAGCTCGCCCGGGACAGCTTATTCACCCCTCCACTTT.

The chain uses TRBV19 and TRBJ1-6; TRBD1 matches 10 bases. This CDR3 contains 15 residues. With V trimmed by 5 bases and J by 7 bases, 5 bases remained unmatched. Germline lookup yields CDR1 LNHDA and CDR2 SQIVND (reference sequence). CDR3 amino acids: CASSFAGQGNSPLHF. The CDR3 coding sequence is TGTGCCAGTAGTTTTGCGGGACAGGGGAATTCACCCCTCCACTTT.

This clone was observed a handful of times. The CDR3, as DNA: TGTGCCAGTAGTACGGTCGGGGCTGCCACTGAAGCTTTCTTT. It yields the protein CASSTVGAATEAFF. This rearrangement joins TRBV19 to TRBJ1-1; D possibly corresponds to TRBD1 (5 bases). The CDR3 runs 14 residues. Germline CDR1 is LNHDA and CDR2 is SQIVND (reference sequence). V lost 4 bases, J lost 4 bases, and 13 bases lay in between.

This clone was detected only once. The chain recombines TRBV18 with TRBJ2-7; tentatively, D is TRBD1 (5 bases). From germline, CDR1 is KGHSH and CDR2 LQKENI. This CDR3 comprises 13 residues. Deletions cut 1 base from V and 6 bases from J, with 10 bases between. The CDR3 DNA sequence: TGTGCCAGCTCACCACAGACAGTCGGCGAGCAGTACTTC. Residues: CASSPQTVGEQYF.

V is TRBV2 and J is TRBJ2-5; D gene uncertain. CDR3 size: 14 residues. V was shortened by 5 bases and J by 2 bases, with 12 bases between the two germline ends. Germline assignment: CDR1 SNHLY and CDR2 FYNNEI. CDR3 amino acids: CASSPRLVQETQYF. CDR3 nucleotides: TGTGCCAGCAGTCCCCGCCTCGTACAAGAGACCCAGTACTTC.

The chain employs TRBV5-4 and TRBJ2-2, with TRBD2 matching over 7 bases. The CDR3 is 14 residues long. Germline assignment: CDR1 SGHNT and CDR2 YYREEE (reference sequence). V was clipped by 1 base and J by 5 bases; unmatched bases: 2. This CDR3 is CASSLQGGTGELFF. For the CDR3, the DNA is TGTGCCAGCAGCTTGCAGGGAGGGACCGGGGAGCTGTTTTTT.

This rearrangement joins TRBV28 to TRBJ1-1; 8 nucleotides match TRBD1. Germline loops: CDR1 MDHEN, CDR2 SYDVKM. This CDR3 spans 13 amino acids. The junction had 2 bases not matched to a gene; V was cut back by 4 bases and J by 4 bases. The CDR3 DNA reads as TGTGCCAGCAGTTCCAGGGGGCGCACTGAAGCTTTCTTT. Translation: CASSSRGRTEAFF.

This clone occurred a few times. This chain connects TRBV7-6 to TRBJ2-1; D gene ambiguous. The CDR3 contains 12 residues. V gave up 1 base and J gave up 6 bases, with 4 bases separating them. Germline V CDR1 and CDR2: SGHVS, FNYEAQ. CDR3 sequence: CASSLVLNEQFF. The CDR3 DNA is TGTGCCAGCAGCTTAGTCCTCAATGAGCAGTTCTTC. Full variable domain (missing parts from reference TRBV7-6 and TRBJ2-1): GAGVSQSPRYKVTKRGQDVALRCDPISGHVSLYWYRQALGQGPEFLTYFNYEAQQDKSGLPNDRFSAERPEGSISTLTIQRTEQRDSAMYRCASSLVLNEQFFGPGTRLTVL.

The chain couples TRBV6-5 to TRBJ1-2; the D gene is possibly TRBD1 (5 bases). This CDR3 has 14 amino acids. Deletions cut 5 bases from V and 8 bases from J, with 18 bases between. CDR1 and CDR2 from the germline V gene are MNHEY and SVGAGI. This CDR3 is CASSTITGGSGYTF. The CDR3 DNA sequence: TGTGCCAGCAGTACCATCACCGGGGGTAGCGGCTACACCTTC.

The V and J genes are TRBV19 and TRBJ2-2; 11 bases line up with TRBD2. Trimming removed 7 bases from V and 2 bases from J; junction bases left unmatched: 9. Germline V CDR1 and CDR2: LNHDA, SQIVND (reference sequence). The length of the CDR3 is 17 residues. The CDR3 sequence is CASIASLAGGNTGELFF. The DNA of the CDR3 is TGTGCCAGTATCGCCTCTCTAGCGGGGGGTAACACCGGGGAGCTGTTTTTT. Full variable domain (rest looked up from reference TRBV19 and TRBJ2-2): DGGITQSPKYLFRKEGQNVTLSCEQNLNHDAMYWYRQDPGQGLRLIYYSQIVNDFQKGDIAEGYSVSREKKESFPLTVTSAQKNPTAFYLCASIASLAGGNTGELFFGEGSRLTVL.

This chain joins TRBV6-1 and TRBJ1-5; tentatively, D is TRBD1 (6 bases). The ends were cut back, 7 bases at V and 5 bases at J, with 12 bases in the middle. The CDR3 length is 13 residues. Germline CDR1 and CDR2: MNHNS and SASEGT. CDR3 in DNA: TGTGCCAGCAAAAGACAGGTTGATCAGCCCCAGCATTTT. It is translated as CASKRQVDQPQHF.

This clone was seen only a few times. The chain links TRBV14 to TRBJ1-2; 8 nucleotides line up with TRBD1. Germline V gene lookup returns CDR1 SGHDN and CDR2 FVKESK. With 3 bases clipped from V and 8 bases from J, the junction kept 5 bases outside the gene matches. This CDR3 is built from 13 residues. The DNA of the CDR3 is TGTGCCAGCAGCCAGGGGACAGGAGGGGGCTACACCTTC. Translating it yields CASSQGTGGGYTF.

The chain combines TRBV5-1 with TRBJ2-1; 9 bases are shared with TRBD2. Per the germline V gene, CDR1 is SGHRS and CDR2 is YFSETQ. This CDR3 has 14 amino acids. J gave up 9 bases and V 6 bases, and 10 bases lay outside the gene matches. The CDR3 DNA follows: TGCGCCAGCAACCCCGCGGGAGGGCCTATTGAGCAGTTCTTC. Protein: CASNPAGGPIEQFF.

With regard to this clone: Other DNA sequences from this sample encode an identical CDR3 as well. The V and J genes are TRBV5-1 and TRBJ1-1, with a possible D match to TRBD1 (5 bases). Trimming took 2 bases from V and 4 from J, leaving 15 bases between them. Germline V gene sequence: CDR1 SGHRS, CDR2 YFSETQ. CDR3 length: 15 amino acids. This CDR3 reads CASSFLREGTTEAFF. CDR3 bases: TGCGCCAGCAGCTTCTTGAGGGAGGGGACCACTGAAGCTTTCTTT.

This clone was found once. The CDR3 nucleotides read TGTGCCAGCAAGATGGGGACGGATGAAAAACTGTTTTTT. Its protein is CASKMGTDEKLFF. The chain links TRBV2 to TRBJ1-4, with a tentative D call TRBD1 (5 bases). Between the trimmed V and J ends, which lost 7 bases and 6 bases, there was a span of 12 bases. CDR1 is SNHLY and CDR2 is FYNNEI in the germline V gene. This CDR3 has 13 amino acids.

V is TRBV25-1 and J is TRBJ1-5, with unresolved D. This CDR3 region has 12 residues. Looked up from germline, CDR1 is MGHDK and CDR2 is SYGVNS. V was clipped by 2 bases and J by 7 bases, with 6 bases between them. In DNA, the CDR3 is TGTGCCAGCAGTGAAAGGAACCAGCCCCAGCATTTT. Translated, it gives CASSERNQPQHF.

This clone was detected only a few times. V is TRBV6-5 and J is TRBJ2-7; 7 bases align to TRBD2. CDR1 and CDR2 (germline): MNHEY, SVGAGI. V was clipped by 0 bases and J by 6 bases; unmatched bases: 8. This CDR3 has 15 residues. The CDR3 coding sequence is TGTGCCAGCAGTTACTCCAACGGGGGGAACGTCGAGCAGTACTTC. As protein: CASSYSNGGNVEQYF.

V gene TRBV7-9 combines with J gene TRBJ1-2; the D gene is possibly TRBD1 (6 bases). Germline lookup yields CDR1 SEHNR and CDR2 FQNEAQ (reference sequence). V was clipped by 1 base and J by 4 bases, with 10 bases between them. There are 14 residues in the CDR3. CDR3: CASSLEGGPYGYTF. For the CDR3, the DNA is TGTGCCAGCAGCTTAGAGGGGGGCCCCTATGGCTACACCTTC. Supplemented by reference TRBV7-9 and TRBJ1-2, the full variable domain reads DTGVSQNPRHKITKRGQNVTFRCDPISEHNRLYWYRQTLGQGPEFLTYFQNEAQLEKSRLLSDRFSAERPKGSFSTLEIQRTEQGDSAMYLCASSLEGGPYGYTFGSGTRLTVV.